Listed here is a single T cell receptor beta chain. Its cognate antigen is unknown. Germline values: CDR1 SEHNR, CDR2 FQNEAQ (reference sequence). V was clipped by 6 bases and J by 6 bases, with 12 bases between them. The CDR3 has 14 residues. This entry belongs to a study of cytomegalovirus exposure and HLA in healthy donors. Study-level points and caveats: Cytomegalovirus status was reportedly diagnosed by the classifier with high sensitivity and specificity. In a later analysis, specific HLA alleles were associated with 15,000 to 20,000 TCR beta sequences at a 0.05 false discovery rate.

The PCR ran on 60 Vbeta and 13 Jbeta primers. The method was immunoSEQ multiplex PCR; TCRdb's version includes in-frame clones alone and lacks a portion of them. This repertoire includes 90,000 to 150,000 clones. Each of the donors was a healthy bone marrow donor. At collection, donors were nominally healthy, but unrecorded immune exposures were probable. The sample comprised PBMCs. The source of this sequence is a man aged 18 to 30 in good health and CMV-seronegative. The gene calls are TRBV7-9 and TRBJ1-6; a possible D gene is TRBD1 (6 bases). CDR3 region: CASSFTGSNSPLHF. The DNA of the CDR3 is TGTGCCAGCAGTTTCACAGGGAGTAATTCACCCCTCCACTTT.